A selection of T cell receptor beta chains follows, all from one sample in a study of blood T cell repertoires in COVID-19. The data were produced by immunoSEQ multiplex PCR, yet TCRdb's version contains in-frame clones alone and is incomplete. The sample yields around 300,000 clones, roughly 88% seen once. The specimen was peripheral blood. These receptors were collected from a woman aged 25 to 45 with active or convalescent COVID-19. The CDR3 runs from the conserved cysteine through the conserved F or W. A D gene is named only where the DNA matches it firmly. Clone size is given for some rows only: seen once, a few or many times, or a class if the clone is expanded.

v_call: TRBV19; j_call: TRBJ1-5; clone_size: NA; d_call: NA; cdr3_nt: TGTGCCAGTACCCTATTTAATGATCAGCCCCAGCATTTT; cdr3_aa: CASTLFNDQPQHF
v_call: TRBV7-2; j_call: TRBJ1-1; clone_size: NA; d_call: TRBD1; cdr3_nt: TGTGCCAGCAGCTTCCAGGCTGGGACAGGGGGCTCTCGACCTGAAGCTTTCTTT; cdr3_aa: CASSFQAGTGGSRPEAFF
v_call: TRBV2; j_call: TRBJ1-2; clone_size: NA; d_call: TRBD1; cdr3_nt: TGTGCCAGCAGTGAAGCAGGGCAGGGGGCTGGCTACACCTTC; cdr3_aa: CASSEAGQGAGYTF
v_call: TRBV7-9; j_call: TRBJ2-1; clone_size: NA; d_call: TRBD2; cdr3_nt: TGTGCCAGCAGCTCCTTAGCGGGGGGGTCTCGGAATGAGCAGTTCTTC; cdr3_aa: CASSSLAGGSRNEQFF
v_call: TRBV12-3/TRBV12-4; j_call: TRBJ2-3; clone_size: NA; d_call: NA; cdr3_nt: TGTGCCAGCAGTTTGGGGCGCGGTACGCAGTATTTT; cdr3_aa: CASSLGRGTQYF
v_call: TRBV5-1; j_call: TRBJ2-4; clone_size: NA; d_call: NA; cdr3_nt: TGCGCCAGCAGCTTGGTGGCAAGCGGGCTGAAAAACATTCAGTACTTC; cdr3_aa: CASSLVASGLKNIQYF
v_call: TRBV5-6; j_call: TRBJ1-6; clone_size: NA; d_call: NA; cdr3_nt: TGTGCCAGCACCTTCAGGGGCCTAAATTCACCCCTCCACTTT; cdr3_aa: CASTFRGLNSPLHF
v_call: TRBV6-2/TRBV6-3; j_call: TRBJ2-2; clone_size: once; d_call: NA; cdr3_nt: TGTGCCAGCAGTTCGGTTTTCTTCACCGGGGAGCTGTTTTTT; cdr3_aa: CASSSVFFTGELFF
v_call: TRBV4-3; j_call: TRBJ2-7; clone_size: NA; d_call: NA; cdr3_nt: TGCGCCAGCAGCCAAGTGGCGTCGGGACAATTCTCCTACGAGCAGTACTTC; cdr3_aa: CASSQVASGQFSYEQYF
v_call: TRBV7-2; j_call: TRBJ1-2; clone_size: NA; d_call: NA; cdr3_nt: TGTGCCAGCAGCCCGTCGGCAGGGGAGTACTATGGCTACACCTTC; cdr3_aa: CASSPSAGEYYGYTF
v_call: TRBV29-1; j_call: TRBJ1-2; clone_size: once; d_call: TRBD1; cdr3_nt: TGCAGCGGGGACTCACCAGGGGGCGGCTACACCTTC; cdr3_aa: CSGDSPGGGYTF
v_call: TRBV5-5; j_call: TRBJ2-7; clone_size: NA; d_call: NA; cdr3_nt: TGTGCCAGCAGCTTGGGTTTCGGGGATTCGGGGAGCGAGCAGTACTTC; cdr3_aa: CASSLGFGDSGSEQYF
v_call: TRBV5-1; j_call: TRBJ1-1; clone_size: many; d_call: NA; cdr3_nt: TGCGCCAGCAGCCTCTATGGGGAGACTGAAGCTTTCTTT; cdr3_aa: CASSLYGETEAFF
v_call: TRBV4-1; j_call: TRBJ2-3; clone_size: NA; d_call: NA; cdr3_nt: TGCGCCAGCAGCCAAGAAGCCGCTAGCGCGCGCACAGATACGCAGTATTTT; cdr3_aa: CASSQEAASARTDTQYF
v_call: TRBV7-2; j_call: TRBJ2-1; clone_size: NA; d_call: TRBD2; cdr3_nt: TGTGCCAGCAGCTTAGTCAGCGGCGGGGGGGCAAATGAGCAGTTCTTC; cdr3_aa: CASSLVSGGGANEQFF
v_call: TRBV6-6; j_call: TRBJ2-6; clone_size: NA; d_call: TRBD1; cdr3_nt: TGTGCCAGCACGGGACAGGGTGCCGGGGCCAACGTCCTGACTTTC; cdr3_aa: CASTGQGAGANVLTF
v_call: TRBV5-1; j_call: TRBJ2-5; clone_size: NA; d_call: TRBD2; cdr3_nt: TGCGCCAGCAGCTTGGCCGCTCGGGGGACGGGACTACAAGAGACCCAGTACTTC; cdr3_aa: CASSLAARGTGLQETQYF
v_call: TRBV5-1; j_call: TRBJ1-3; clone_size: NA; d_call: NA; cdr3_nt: TGCGCCAGCAGCTTGGGACAGCTTGGAAACACCATATATTTT; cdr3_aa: CASSLGQLGNTIYF
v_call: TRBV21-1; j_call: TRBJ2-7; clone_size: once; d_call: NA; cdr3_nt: TGTGCCAGCGGGGCTTACGAGCAGTACTTC; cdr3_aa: CASGAYEQYF
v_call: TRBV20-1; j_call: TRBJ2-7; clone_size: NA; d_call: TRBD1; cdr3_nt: TGCAGTGCTAGCAGGGGGAACGAGCAGTACTTC; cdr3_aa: CSASRGNEQYF
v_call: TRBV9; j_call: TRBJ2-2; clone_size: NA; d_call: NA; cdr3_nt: TGTGCCAGCAGCGGTTCCTCGGGTTCGAACACCGGGGAGCTGTTTTTT; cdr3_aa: CASSGSSGSNTGELFF
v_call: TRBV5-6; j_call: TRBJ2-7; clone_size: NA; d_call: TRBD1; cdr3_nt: TGTGCCAGCAGCTATAGGACAGGGGGCGAGCAGTACTTC; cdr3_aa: CASSYRTGGEQYF
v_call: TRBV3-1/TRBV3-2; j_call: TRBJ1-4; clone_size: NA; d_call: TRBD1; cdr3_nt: TGTGCCAGCGGTACAGGGGTTGGTGAAAAACTGTTTTTT; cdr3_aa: CASGTGVGEKLFF
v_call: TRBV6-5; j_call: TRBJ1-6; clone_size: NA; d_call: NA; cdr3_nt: TGTGCCAGCAGTTCCGGGGGTAAGAATTCACCCCTCCACTTT; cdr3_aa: CASSSGGKNSPLHF
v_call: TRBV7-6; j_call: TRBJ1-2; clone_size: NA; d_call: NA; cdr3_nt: TGTGCCAGCAGCGCCCCAGGGGATGGCTACACCTTC; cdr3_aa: CASSAPGDGYTF
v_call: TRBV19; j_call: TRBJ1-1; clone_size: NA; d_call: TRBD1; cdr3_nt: TGTGCCAGTAGTAAGGGACAGACAGGCACTGAAGCTTTCTTT; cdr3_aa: CASSKGQTGTEAFF
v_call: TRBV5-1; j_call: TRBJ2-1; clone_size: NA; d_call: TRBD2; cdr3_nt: TGCGCCAGCAGCAGGCGGACTAGCGGGGGGGCCAGCTCCTACAATGAGCAGTTCTTC; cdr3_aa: CASSRRTSGGASSYNEQFF
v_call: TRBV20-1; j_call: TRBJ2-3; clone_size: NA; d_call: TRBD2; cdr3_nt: TGCAGTGCTAGTGTGACTAGCGGAACCACAGATACGCAGTATTTT; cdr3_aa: CSASVTSGTTDTQYF
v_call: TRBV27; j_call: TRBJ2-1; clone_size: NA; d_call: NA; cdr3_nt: TGTGCCAGCAGTTTATCCCCGTGGGGGGACAATGAGCAGTTCTTC; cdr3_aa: CASSLSPWGDNEQFF
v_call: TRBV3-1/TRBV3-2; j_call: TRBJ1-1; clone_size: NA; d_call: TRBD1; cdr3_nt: TGTGCCAGCAGCCCGCCTACAGGGGGCACTGAAGCTTTCTTT; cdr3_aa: CASSPPTGGTEAFF
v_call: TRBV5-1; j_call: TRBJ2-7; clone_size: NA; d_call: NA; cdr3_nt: TGCGCCAGCAGCTTGGGAGGCAGCTCCTACGAGCAGTACTTC; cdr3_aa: CASSLGGSSYEQYF
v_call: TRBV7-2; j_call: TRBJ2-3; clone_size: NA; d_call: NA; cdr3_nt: TGTGCCAGCAGCCTTGGGGGCTCGGCAGATACGCAGTATTTT; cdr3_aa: CASSLGGSADTQYF
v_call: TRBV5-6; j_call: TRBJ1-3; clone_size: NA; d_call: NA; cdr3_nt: TGTGCCAGCAGCTTGGGGCAGGGAAACACCATATATTTT; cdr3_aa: CASSLGQGNTIYF
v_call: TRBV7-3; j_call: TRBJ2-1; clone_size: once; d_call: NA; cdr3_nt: TGTGCCAGCAGCAACGTCGGGGACTCCTACAATGAGCAGTTCTTC; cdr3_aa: CASSNVGDSYNEQFF
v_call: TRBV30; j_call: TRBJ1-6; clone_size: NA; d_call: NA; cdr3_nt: TGTGCCTGGAGTGTATGGGGCAGCTCCTATAATTCACCCCTCCACTTT; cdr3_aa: CAWSVWGSSYNSPLHF
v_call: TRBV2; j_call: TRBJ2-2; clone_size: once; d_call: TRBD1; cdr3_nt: TGTGCCAGCAAGGGCAGGGGGCAACGTGGTACCACCGGGGAGCTGTTTTTT; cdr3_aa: CASKGRGQRGTTGELFF
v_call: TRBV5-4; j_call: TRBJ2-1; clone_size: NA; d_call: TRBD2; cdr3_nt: TGTGCCAGCAGCTTTGGGCGGGGGGGCGGTAATGAGCAGTTCTTC; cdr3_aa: CASSFGRGGGNEQFF
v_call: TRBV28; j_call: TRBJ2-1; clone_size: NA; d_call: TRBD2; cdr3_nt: TGTGCCAGCAGTTTGGCCAGTGGACTAGCGGGGGGGCCGTACTACAATGAGCAGTTCTTC; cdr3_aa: CASSLASGLAGGPYYNEQFF
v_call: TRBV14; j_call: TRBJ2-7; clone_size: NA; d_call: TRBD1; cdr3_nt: TGTGCCAGCAGCCAAGCGGCAGGGGGCGAGCAGTACTTC; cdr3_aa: CASSQAAGGEQYF
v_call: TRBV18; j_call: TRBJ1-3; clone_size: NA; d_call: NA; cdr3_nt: TGTGCCAGCTCACCAGTTTTTAGGACCGGGGACTCTGGAAACACCATATATTTT; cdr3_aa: CASSPVFRTGDSGNTIYF
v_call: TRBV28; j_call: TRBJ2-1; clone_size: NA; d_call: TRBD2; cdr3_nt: TGTGCCAGCAGTTTAGCGGGGGGATGGAATGAGCAGTTCTTC; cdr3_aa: CASSLAGGWNEQFF
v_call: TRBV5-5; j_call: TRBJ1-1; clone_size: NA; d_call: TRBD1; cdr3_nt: TGTGCCAGCAGCTTGTCGGCGAAACCTCAGGGGGCGGGTGAAGCTTTCTTT; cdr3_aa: CASSLSAKPQGAGEAFF
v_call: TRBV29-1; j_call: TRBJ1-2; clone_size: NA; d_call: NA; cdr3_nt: TGCAGCGTTCCTATTAGCGGTATTTCTTATGGCTACACCTTC; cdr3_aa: CSVPISGISYGYTF
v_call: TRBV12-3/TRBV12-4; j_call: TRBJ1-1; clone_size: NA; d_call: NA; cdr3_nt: TGTGCCAGCAGGCTACAGCTGAACACTGAAGCTTTCTTT; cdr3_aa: CASRLQLNTEAFF
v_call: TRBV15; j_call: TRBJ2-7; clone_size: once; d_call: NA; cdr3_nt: TGTGCCACCAGCAGGGACAGTACCTACGAGCAGTACTTC; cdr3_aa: CATSRDSTYEQYF
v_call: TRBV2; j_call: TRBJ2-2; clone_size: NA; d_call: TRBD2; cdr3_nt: TGTGCCAGCAGTGACCCCACTAGCGGGGGGGCCAGGGGCGGGGAGCTGTTTTTT; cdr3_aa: CASSDPTSGGARGGELFF